The source of this TCR beta chain is a study of T-cell reconstitution after alpha-beta-depleted transplantation in children. CDR3 length equals 14 residues. Germline V gene lookup returns CDR1 MGHRA and CDR2 YSYEKL. Losses at the gene ends were 1 base for V and 5 bases for J; bases not matched to a gene: 3. This clonotype was observed a few times. Researchers prepared the TCRbeta library using unique molecular identifiers, the study reports. TCRdb re-called the PCR reads with MiXCR, one entry per CDR3 protein. The sample shows about 540,000 distinct CDR3 sequences, 18% of them seen only once. The input for sequencing was PBMCs from the stem cell graft donor, taken from the stem cell graft. The TCR originated in a human donor who donated a stem cell graft to a child with acute lymphoblastic leukemia. The gene calls are TRBV4-1 and TRBJ1-2, with TRBD1 matching 8 bases. The CDR3 coding sequence is TGCGCCAGCAGCCAAGCTGGGACAGGATATGGCTACACCTTC. Residues: CASSQAGTGYGYTF.